This T cell receptor (beta chain) stems from a study of cytomegalovirus exposure and HLA in healthy donors (dated by TCRdb to 2016 to 2017). Concerning the study at large: An earlier analysis of more than 550 of the donors reported 276 Gb of sequence data and around 120 million unique TCR beta sequences obtained from about 179 million T cells. Approximately 300 gigabases of sequencing data and approximately 91 million unique TCR sequences made up an early release that covered fewer than 650 HLA-typed donors. Of the approximately 370 genotyped donors, 75% to 85% were placed in the genetic ancestry cluster associated with self-reported Caucasian donors. The study aimed to test whether signatures of past pathogen exposure could be identified by cataloging public T cell receptors. The study profiled the T cell repertoires of hundreds of subjects by immunosequencing and related them to cytomegalovirus serostatus. In addition to the first cohort of 666 subjects, a separate validation cohort of approximately 130 different subjects was used. To predict cytomegalovirus infection status, the study combined high-throughput TCR immunosequencing, statistical association of individual TCRs with disease status, and machine learning. A later analysis re-analyzed previously published TCR beta repertoires from roughly 690 donors and added high-resolution HLA genotyping to study TCR occurrence patterns. The later analysis used no new phenotypic data to find candidate immune exposures, relying instead on TCR beta sequences and their occurrence across donors. An earlier analysis of more than 450 of the donors used high-throughput TCR beta sequencing to judge whether each TCR beta V gene segment behaved as functional or pseudogenic. Donor age, sex, ethnicity and CMV serostatus were compiled alongside the repertoire data. A later genetic analysis took genome-wide SNP genotypes for about 55% of the 666 donors and used that subset as a discovery cohort. Every repertoire in the discovery cohort had been generated on one and the same sequencing platform. Class I and class II HLA loci were covered by the typing at four-digit resolution. The number of typed donors differed by locus: about 620-640 for A, B, C, DRB1 and DQB1; 522 for DQA1; 606 for DPA1; and some 450 for DPB1. Roughly 5 DR-DQ haplotypes were handled as single units for association and clustering, since linkage in the cohort was strong. Across around 400 genotyped donors of the cohort, an average of 235,054 unique TCR beta nucleotide sequences per donor were sequenced, and roughly 20% of those sequences were non-productive.

From its cysteine to its phenylalanine, the CDR3 spans 15 amino acids. CDR3 DNA is the only sequence kept; it has 45 bases, read in frame from the first base. According to the germline V gene, CDR1 reads SGHRS and CDR2 reads YFSETQ. The germline V and J ends show losses of 2 bases and 10 bases respectively, and no gene match explains 8 bases of the junction. In total, around 600 healthy bone marrow donors made up the cohort. At the time of sampling, all cohort members were nominally healthy, though unrecorded immune exposures were likely present. The donor was CMV seropositive and belonged to the group of a few hundred seropositive cohort members. Every donor gave a peripheral blood sample, and the peripheral blood mononuclear cells from that sample were used for TCR beta sequencing. The Qiagen DNeasy Blood Extraction Kit was used to extract genomic DNA from the blood cell samples. This clone was seen a single time. No antigen is known for it. The sample holds no much larger clone one base away, and base qualities are not on file.

The study at large found these results: The classifier was reported to diagnose cytomegalovirus status with high specificity and sensitivity in both the original and validation cohorts. This cohort had only TCR beta chains sequenced, and the lack of alpha or paired-chain data limited which features could be detected. An earlier analysis of 587 of the donors showed that most TCR beta V segments appeared in productive rearrangements either about 87% or about 30% of the time, which broadly matched IMGT annotations. Presence/absence analyses assumed roughly uniform sequencing depth across donors, an assumption that may not hold. Because counts were too low, about 17 rarely observed V segments, including chromosome 9 orphons, were excluded from the earlier analysis of some 540 of the donors. A cluster of highly shared sequence variants was judged likely to be a technical artifact of the sequencing pipeline. In vitro tests confirmed that a few of the cytomegalovirus-associated TCR beta chains recognize cytomegalovirus antigens. At a false discovery rate of 0.05, a later analysis linked 15,000 to 20,000 TCR beta sequences to specific HLA alleles. Most TCR sequences were seen in very few donors, while some public TCRs were found in many individuals. In a later analysis, HLA-associated TCR beta chains showed more clonal expansion and lower generation probabilities than non-associated chains that were equally common. The authors suggested that the approach could potentially be extended to other disease states and immunological phenotypes. In the study, 150 to 200 TCR beta chains were listed as associated with cytomegalovirus. When HLA alleles, especially DR and DQ, strongly co-occurred, TCR associations were difficult to assign to individual alleles. A further reported finding was that TCR beta sequences accurately predicted the HLA-A and HLA-B alleles for most subjects in the first cohort. Because some donors lacked HLA typing at each locus, the association tests relied only on the typed subset. Correlated functional status among segregating V segments might reflect linkage disequilibrium, but an unknown experimental factor could not be ruled out. Some IMGT-functional V segments, including TRBV6-2 and TRBV6-3, could not be distinguished by the 87-base-pair reads and were therefore excluded. An association between a missense DCLRE1C variant and V-gene and J-gene trimming of TCR beta chains was found in a later genetic analysis and replicated in an independent cohort. Most CMV-associated TCR beta chains appeared to be HLA-restricted in a later analysis, and the HLA associations seemed to be driven largely by CMV exposure. A later analysis reported that several top co-occurrence clusters appeared linked to parvovirus B19, influenza, CMV and Epstein-Barr virus. For the cohort, immune exposure information was limited to CMV serostatus. According to a later genetic analysis, donors in an Asian-associated ancestry cluster had fewer N-insertions in productive TCRs than the approximately 690-donor mean. According to a later analysis, TCR association rates differed among HLA loci, with DRB1 alleles showing the most associated TCRs and HLA-C alleles showing the fewest.

The method was the immunoSEQ multiplex PCR assay. A mixture of 60 forward primers for TCR Vbeta segments and 13 reverse primers for TCR Jbeta segments was used in the multiplex PCR. A multiplex PCR assay on genomic DNA amplified the CDR3 region of rearranged TCR beta genes. Amplified TCR beta libraries were sequenced as 87-base-pair reads on the Illumina HiSeq System. The study's own analysis went as follows. A later analysis counted around 72 million unique TCR beta chains across the 666 repertoires, and some 11 million of these chains were shared by at least two donors. Raw reads were error-corrected and collapsed into unique sequences by a nearest-neighbor algorithm in which closely related sequences were merged to remove PCR and sequencing errors. V, D and J gene segments were assigned by aligning CDR3 sequences to IMGT reference sequences. For a sequence to be retained, a match of at least six nucleotides was required to both a V gene segment and a J gene segment. A rearrangement counted as productive if the CDR3 had no stop codons and remained in frame with V and J, and every other rearrangement counted as non-productive. Following IMGT convention, CDR3 was defined as the stretch from the second conserved V-encoded cysteine to the conserved J-encoded phenylalanine. The earlier analysis of a few hundred of the donors excluded any sequence lacking an unambiguous match to a single V gene segment. In an earlier analysis of almost 600 of the donors, a V segment was called functional when productive rearrangements were above 56.7%, and segregating when the standard deviation between donors exceeded 5%. A statistical classification framework was built to diagnose cytomegalovirus status from the catalog of TCR beta chain sequences. In a later analysis, V and J genes were assigned by comparing TCR nucleotide sequences against IMGT/GENE-DB human TR gene sequences. In a later analysis, CDR3 sequences and most-parsimonious VDJ recombination scenarios were assigned using the TCRdist pipeline. In a later analysis, every TCR beta chain was defined by the combination of its CDR3 amino acid sequence and its V-gene family, and reads without a unique V-gene family were dropped. In a later analysis, 550 to 650 highly shared, low-generation-probability nucleotide sequences were removed to address suspected cross-contamination and a sequencing artifact. In a later analysis, a clonal expansion index was calculated for each public chain from normalized within-repertoire ranks of inferred template counts. A later analysis computed generation probabilities with a VDJ recombination model fitted to out-of-frame rearrangements, and checked the results against IGoR. In a later analysis, hypergeometric tests were used to score TCR-TCR, TCR-HLA and TCR-CMV co-occurrence, with a repertoire-size bias correction applied to TCR pairs. To estimate false discovery rates, a later analysis permuted the HLA or CMV assignments 20 times. In a later analysis, co-occurring TCRs were grouped using DBSCAN, with TCRdist sequence similarity added in when clustering inside HLA-allele-positive subsets. Repertoires with fewer than 30,000 or more than 120,000 public chains were left out of co-occurrence clustering, as were five repertoires with anomalous nucleotide sharing. The source is immuneACCESS, and TCRdb retained only in-frame sequences with V and J called. Part of the clones is not carried over; for the studies checked, unresolved V genes explain less than half of this, and the remainder is unexplained. Clonal size and the V and J genes are those of that table, whereas D and trimming came from the DNA. Across this sample there are roughly 120,000 clones, with approximately 76% seen only once. Around 30% of the sample belongs to the ten largest clones.

The specimen sequenced was PBMCs. The clonotype comes from a man in his 60s in good health and CMV-seropositive. Recombination linked TRBV5-1 to TRBJ1-6; TRBD1 matches 8 bases in the middle. The nucleotide sequence reads TGCGCCAGCAGCTTCGGACAGGGAGAGAGATCACCCCTCCACTTT. This gives the protein CASSFGQGERSPLHF.